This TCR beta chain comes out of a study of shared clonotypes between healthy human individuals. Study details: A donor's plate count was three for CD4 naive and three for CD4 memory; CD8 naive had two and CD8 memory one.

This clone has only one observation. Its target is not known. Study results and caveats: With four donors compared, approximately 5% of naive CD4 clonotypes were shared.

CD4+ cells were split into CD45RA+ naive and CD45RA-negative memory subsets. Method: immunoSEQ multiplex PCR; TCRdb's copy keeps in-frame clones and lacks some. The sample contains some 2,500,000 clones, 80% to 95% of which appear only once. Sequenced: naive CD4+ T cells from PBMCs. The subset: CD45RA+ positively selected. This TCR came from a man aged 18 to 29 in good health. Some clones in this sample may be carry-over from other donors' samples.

The chain's CDR3 is CASSLRGRGDTGELFF. Written as DNA, the CDR3 is TGTGCCAGCAGCTTAAGGGGTCGGGGGGACACCGGGGAGCTGTTTTTT. V gene TRBV5-4 combines with J gene TRBJ2-2, with TRBD2 matching 7 bases. From germline, CDR1 is SGHNT and CDR2 YYREEE (reference sequence). After removal of 2 bases from V and 3 bases from J, the junction contained 7 bases not matched to a gene. The CDR3 spans 16 residues.